The 7 T cell receptor beta chains below come from one sample, sequenced in a study of monozygotic twins with inflammatory bowel disease. TCRdb reanalyzed the 5' RACE reads and collapses them to one entry per CDR3 protein, without DNA. The repertoire shows 350,000 to 550,000 distinct CDR3 sequences; the top ten hold about 2.3%. Material: blood. These receptors all come from a human donor with ulcerative colitis or Crohn's disease, or a healthy co-twin of an affected twin (not recorded which).

This CDR3 is CASSVSGANVLTF. The chain couples TRBV27 to TRBJ2-6. The CDR3 covers 13 residues. Germline CDR1 reads MNHEY; CDR2 reads SMNVEV (reference sequence).

The V gene is TRBV12-5, the J gene TRBJ2-2; without DNA, the TCRdb call of TRBD1 cannot be checked. Germline V gene lookup returns CDR1 LGHNT and CDR2 FRNRAP. The CDR3 spans 19 residues. The CDR3 sequence: CASGLVTTPGTGNTGELFF. The variable domain in full, completed from reference TRBV12-5 and TRBJ2-2, reads DARVTQTPRHKVTEMGQEVTMRCQPILGHNTVFWYRQTMMQGLELLAYFRNRAPLDDSGMPKDRFSAEMPDATLATLKIQPSEPRDSAVYFCASGLVTTPGTGNTGELFFGEGSRLTVL.

V usage is TRBV7-3 and J usage is TRBJ1-4; TCRdb gives TRBD1 as the D gene, but with no DNA this cannot be confirmed. Germline-derived CDR1 and CDR2 are SGHTA and FQGTGA. The CDR3 is 14 amino acids. The CDR3 loop reads CASSTTGGDGKLFF.

V is TRBV27 and J is TRBJ1-3; TCRdb outputs TRBD1, but without DNA this stays unchecked. In germline, CDR1 is MNHEY, CDR2 SMNVEV (reference sequence). The CDR3 extends over 13 amino acids. The CDR3 region is CASKRTGGNTTYF.

The chain carries TRBV11-1 and TRBJ2-2; there is no DNA to check the TCRdb D call of TRBD1. Germline assignment: CDR1 SGHAT and CDR2 FQDESV (reference sequence). The CDR3 covers 16 residues. The CDR3 sequence is CASSLRDGTNTGELFF.

This chain connects TRBV12-3 or TRBV12-4 to TRBJ1-3; with no DNA, the TCRdb D assignment of TRBD1 cannot be verified. This CDR3 is built from 15 residues. CDR3 amino acids: CASSPRQGTGGTIYF.

J is TRBJ2-1 and V is TRBV19; TCRdb selects TRBD2, and the lack of DNA leaves this call unchecked. The CDR3 contains 19 residues. CDR1 LNHDA and CDR2 SQIVND come from the germline V gene (reference sequence). The CDR3 reads CASSMGLAGGPSSYNEQFF.